This is a list of T cell receptor beta chains from one sample in a study of technical replicates of blood from several donors. Using immunoSEQ multiplex PCR, the repertoire was profiled, and TCRdb retains in-frame clones only, with some absent. The repertoire holds about 94,000 clones, under 97% seen once, with approximately 0.22% in the top ten. The sample consisted of T cells isolated from PBMCs. The receptors here all came from a human donor in good health. CDR3s include the opening cysteine and the closing phenylalanine or tryptophan. Each record gives: V gene, D gene, clone size, J gene, CDR3 protein, CDR3 DNA. The D gene is left open where the match is weak. A clone size is listed for some rows: how often the clone was seen (once, few, many), or a class if it is expanded.

V: TRBV27
D: TRBD2
size: -
J: TRBJ2-5
CDR3: CASSVTSGTRETQYF
DNA: TGTGCCAGCAGTGTAACTAGCGGGACTAGAGAGACCCAGTACTTC

V: TRBV25-1
D: -
size: -
J: TRBJ1-2
CDR3: CASSDVRRSYGYTF
DNA: TGTGCCAGCAGTGACGTTCGACGGAGCTATGGCTACACCTTC

V: TRBV18
D: -
size: -
J: TRBJ2-6
CDR3: CASSPSSGANVLTF
DNA: TGTGCCAGCTCACCCAGCTCTGGGGCCAACGTCCTGACTTTC

V: TRBV5-4
D: TRBD2
size: -
J: TRBJ2-1
CDR3: CASSLVSGGPLVNEQFF
DNA: TGTGCCAGCAGCTTGGTGTCGGGAGGGCCGTTAGTTAATGAGCAGTTCTTC

V: TRBV2
D: -
size: -
J: TRBJ2-3
CDR3: CASTGGGGRGDTQYF
DNA: TGTGCCAGCACCGGAGGGGGGGGCAGGGGTGATACGCAGTATTTT

V: TRBV28
D: -
size: -
J: TRBJ2-7
CDR3: CASRPTGTSYEQYF
DNA: TGTGCCAGCAGGCCGACAGGAACCTCCTACGAGCAGTACTTC

V: TRBV19
D: TRBD1
size: -
J: TRBJ1-6
CDR3: CASSAIPDRVRRSPLHF
DNA: TGTGCCAGTAGTGCAATCCCCGACAGGGTGCGGCGTTCACCCCTCCACTTT

V: TRBV12-5
D: TRBD1
size: -
J: TRBJ1-2
CDR3: CASGWTGGGYGYTF
DNA: TGTGCTAGTGGTTGGACAGGGGGAGGCTATGGCTACACCTTC

V: TRBV19
D: -
size: -
J: TRBJ1-5
CDR3: CASSSGGSPNQPQHF
DNA: TGTGCCAGTTCCTCTGGGGGGAGCCCCAATCAGCCCCAGCATTTT

V: TRBV19
D: -
size: -
J: TRBJ2-2
CDR3: CATEGDHTGELFF
DNA: TGTGCCACAGAGGGGGACCACACCGGGGAGCTGTTTTTT

V: TRBV7-3
D: -
size: -
J: TRBJ1-2
CDR3: CASSLLRRFREGGYTF
DNA: TGTGCCAGCAGCTTACTTCGCCGTTTCAGGGAAGGCGGCTACACCTTC

V: TRBV25-1
D: -
size: -
J: TRBJ2-2
CDR3: CASSVSSHTGELFF
DNA: TGTGCCAGCAGTGTATCGAGTCACACCGGGGAGCTGTTTTTT

V: TRBV28
D: TRBD1
size: -
J: TRBJ1-5
CDR3: CASSQPTGAQPQHF
DNA: TGTGCCAGCAGTCAACCGACAGGGGCACAGCCCCAGCATTTT

V: TRBV2
D: TRBD1
size: -
J: TRBJ2-7
CDR3: CASRPGQGSYEQYF
DNA: TGTGCCAGCAGGCCGGGACAGGGGTCCTACGAGCAGTACTTC

V: TRBV30
D: TRBD1
size: once
J: TRBJ2-7
CDR3: CACQGGDRGIPYEQYF
DNA: TGTGCCTGCCAAGGGGGGGACAGGGGAATTCCCTACGAGCAGTACTTC

V: TRBV5-1
D: -
size: -
J: TRBJ2-7
CDR3: CASSTGSGPYEQYF
DNA: TGCGCCAGCAGCACGGGGTCAGGACCCTACGAGCAGTACTTC

V: TRBV5-4
D: TRBD2
size: -
J: TRBJ2-3
CDR3: CASSRPLAGVSTDTQYF
DNA: TGTGCCAGCAGCCGGCCCCTAGCGGGGGTTAGCACAGATACGCAGTATTTT

V: TRBV5-4
D: -
size: -
J: TRBJ1-1
CDR3: CASSLPQGMAEAFF
DNA: TGTGCCAGCAGCTTACCCCAGGGGATGGCTGAAGCTTTCTTT

V: TRBV28
D: TRBD1
size: -
J: TRBJ1-1
CDR3: CATGTEKAFF
DNA: TGTGCCACAGGGACAGAAAAAGCTTTCTTT

V: TRBV29-1
D: -
size: -
J: TRBJ2-2
CDR3: CSVTRRTENTGELFF
DNA: TGCAGCGTTACGCGTAGGACAGAGAACACCGGGGAGCTGTTTTTT

V: TRBV4-1
D: TRBD1
size: -
J: TRBJ1-2
CDR3: CASSPRGAGQGLGYTF
DNA: TGCGCCAGCAGCCCCCGCGGGGCCGGACAGGGGTTGGGCTACACCTTC

V: TRBV6-5
D: -
size: few
J: TRBJ1-5
CDR3: CASSYSSGGGQPQHF
DNA: TGTGCCAGCAGTTACAGCTCGGGGGGCGGGCAGCCCCAGCATTTT

V: TRBV10-3
D: -
size: -
J: TRBJ2-1
CDR3: CAISESKGRGSGYNEQFF
DNA: TGTGCCATCAGTGAGTCTAAAGGCCGCGGTAGCGGATACAATGAGCAGTTCTTC

V: TRBV19
D: -
size: -
J: TRBJ2-1
CDR3: CASSIDFVGASRDNEQFF
DNA: TGTGCCAGTAGTATAGATTTCGTGGGGGCGTCGCGGGACAATGAGCAGTTCTTC

V: TRBV10-2
D: TRBD2
size: once
J: TRBJ2-2
CDR3: CASHSGLAAGELFF
DNA: TGCGCCAGCCATTCGGGACTAGCGGCCGGGGAGCTGTTTTTT

V: TRBV5-1
D: TRBD1
size: -
J: TRBJ1-6
CDR3: CASSAGTAVYNSPLHF
DNA: TGCGCCAGCAGTGCCGGGACAGCCGTTTATAATTCACCCCTCCACTTT

V: TRBV11-2
D: TRBD1
size: -
J: TRBJ1-2
CDR3: CASSLGSGGNGYTF
DNA: TGTGCCAGCAGCTTAGGGTCAGGGGGCAATGGCTACACCTTC

V: TRBV29-1
D: -
size: -
J: TRBJ1-2
CDR3: CSVGGPYGYTF
DNA: TGCAGCGTTGGCGGGCCCTATGGCTACACCTTC

V: TRBV21-1
D: -
size: -
J: TRBJ1-5
CDR3: CASSKRQTRLYSNQPQHF
DNA: TGTGCCAGCAGCAAAAGACAGACCCGTCTATATAGCAATCAGCCCCAGCATTTT

V: TRBV9
D: -
size: few
J: TRBJ1-1
CDR3: CASSVGVQGNTEAFF
DNA: TGTGCCAGCAGCGTAGGGGTTCAGGGGAACACTGAAGCTTTCTTT

V: TRBV7-8
D: -
size: -
J: TRBJ2-5
CDR3: CASSLVASSSETQYF
DNA: TGTGCCAGCAGCTTAGTAGCCAGTTCATCAGAGACCCAGTACTTC

V: TRBV6-5
D: TRBD2
size: -
J: TRBJ2-5
CDR3: CASSKGLAGRETQYF
DNA: TGTGCCAGCAGTAAGGGACTAGCGGGACGGGAGACCCAGTACTTC

V: TRBV11-3
D: -
size: -
J: TRBJ2-5
CDR3: CASSPRTPQETQYF
DNA: TGTGCCAGCAGCCCCCGGACTCCCCAAGAGACCCAGTACTTC

V: TRBV15
D: -
size: -
J: TRBJ1-1
CDR3: CATSLQGVDANTEAFF
DNA: TGTGCCACCAGCCTACAAGGGGTAGACGCGAACACTGAAGCTTTCTTT

V: TRBV16
D: TRBD1
size: -
J: TRBJ2-7
CDR3: CASSRQGAYEQYF
DNA: TGTGCCAGCAGCCGACAGGGGGCGTACGAGCAGTACTTC

V: TRBV5-1
D: TRBD1
size: -
J: TRBJ1-6
CDR3: CASPGQGNSPLHF
DNA: TGCGCCAGCCCGGGACAGGGTAATTCACCCCTCCACTTT

V: TRBV30
D: -
size: -
J: TRBJ1-6
CDR3: CAWTVVGPLHF
DNA: TGTGCCTGGACGGTTGTCGGGCCCCTCCACTTT

V: TRBV11-3
D: TRBD1
size: -
J: TRBJ2-4
CDR3: CASSLGQSSLLAKNIQYF
DNA: TGTGCCAGCAGCTTGGGACAGTCCAGCTTATTAGCCAAAAACATTCAGTACTTC

V: TRBV7-9
D: -
size: -
J: TRBJ1-4
CDR3: CASSLGGFVFF
DNA: TGTGCCAGCAGCTTAGGCGGGTTTGTCTTTTTT

V: TRBV9
D: TRBD2
size: -
J: TRBJ2-5
CDR3: CASSVELAGGGETQYF
DNA: TGTGCCAGCAGCGTAGAACTAGCGGGGGGCGGAGAGACCCAGTACTTC

V: TRBV19
D: TRBD2
size: -
J: TRBJ2-7
CDR3: CASSPGLAGSYEQYF
DNA: TGTGCCAGTAGTCCAGGACTAGCGGGATCCTACGAGCAGTACTTC

V: TRBV13
D: TRBD1
size: -
J: TRBJ2-7
CDR3: CASSRRDRGYEQYF
DNA: TGTGCCAGCAGCCGACGGGACAGGGGGTACGAGCAGTACTTC

V: TRBV5-6
D: -
size: -
J: TRBJ1-4
CDR3: CASSLFEPQAREKLFF
DNA: TGTGCCAGCAGCTTATTTGAGCCCCAGGCGCGAGAAAAACTGTTTTTT

V: TRBV19
D: -
size: -
J: TRBJ2-5
CDR3: CASSKSPSSLQWYQETQYF
DNA: TGTGCCAGTAGTAAGAGCCCTAGCTCACTCCAATGGTACCAAGAGACCCAGTACTTC

V: TRBV12-5
D: TRBD2
size: -
J: TRBJ2-3
CDR3: CASGSGLVIQHTQYF
DNA: TGTGCTAGTGGTTCCGGACTAGTGATACAGCATACGCAGTATTTT

V: TRBV7-9
D: -
size: -
J: TRBJ2-1
CDR3: CASRMIEVEEQFF
DNA: TGTGCCAGCAGGATGATAGAGGTGGAGGAGCAGTTCTTC

V: TRBV6-5
D: TRBD1
size: -
J: TRBJ2-2
CDR3: CASSRQGHTGELFF
DNA: TGTGCCAGCAGCAGACAGGGGCACACCGGGGAGCTGTTTTTT

V: TRBV4-1
D: TRBD1
size: -
J: TRBJ2-7
CDR3: CASSQGTGASYEQYF
DNA: TGCGCCAGCAGCCAAGGTACAGGGGCCTCCTACGAGCAGTACTTC

V: TRBV2
D: TRBD1
size: -
J: TRBJ2-3
CDR3: CASSSGQGSDTQYF
DNA: TGTGCCAGCAGCTCCGGACAGGGTTCCGATACGCAGTATTTT

V: TRBV9
D: -
size: -
J: TRBJ1-3
CDR3: CASSELGAPGNTIYF
DNA: TGTGCCAGCAGCGAATTGGGGGCGCCCGGAAACACCATATATTTT

V: TRBV5-4
D: -
size: -
J: TRBJ1-6
CDR3: CASSIYEDSNSPLHF
DNA: TGTGCCAGCAGCATATATGAGGACAGCAATTCACCCCTCCACTTT

V: TRBV7-7
D: TRBD2
size: -
J: TRBJ2-2
CDR3: CASSSVAGNTGELFF
DNA: TGTGCCAGCAGCTCCGTAGCGGGAAACACCGGGGAGCTGTTTTTT

V: TRBV4-1
D: TRBD2
size: -
J: TRBJ2-3
CDR3: CASSQVALAGGLADTQYF
DNA: TGCGCCAGCAGCCAAGTTGCACTAGCGGGAGGATTGGCTGATACGCAGTATTTT

V: TRBV29-1
D: TRBD1
size: -
J: TRBJ2-7
CDR3: CSVTRQGVYEQYF
DNA: TGCAGCGTTACCAGACAGGGTGTGTACGAGCAGTACTTC

V: TRBV10-3
D: -
size: once
J: TRBJ1-5
CDR3: CAISESAQGGNQPQHF
DNA: TGTGCCATCAGTGAGTCCGCGCAGGGAGGAAATCAGCCCCAGCATTTT

V: TRBV12-5
D: -
size: -
J: TRBJ1-6
CDR3: CASGLVRGPLHF
DNA: TGTGCTAGTGGTTTGGTAAGGGGGCCCCTCCACTTT

V: TRBV19
D: -
size: -
J: TRBJ1-5
CDR3: CASSPEGGSNQPQHF
DNA: TGTGCCAGTAGTCCCGAGGGAGGGAGCAATCAGCCCCAGCATTTT

V: TRBV5-1
D: TRBD1
size: -
J: TRBJ1-4
CDR3: CASSLDGTGGEKLFF
DNA: TGCGCCAGCAGCTTGGACGGGACAGGGGGTGAAAAACTGTTTTTT

V: TRBV28
D: -
size: -
J: TRBJ2-1
CDR3: CASTSMGLLNEQFF
DNA: TGTGCCAGCACTTCAATGGGACTTTTAAATGAGCAGTTCTTC

V: TRBV13
D: TRBD1
size: -
J: TRBJ1-6
CDR3: CASSLVPAGGLNSPLHF
DNA: TGTGCCAGCAGCTTAGTCCCGGCAGGGGGTTTGAATTCACCCCTCCACTTT